This TCR beta chain was found in a study of T-cell reconstitution after alpha-beta-depleted transplantation in children. Unique molecular identifiers were incorporated when the TCRbeta library was constructed. From the PCR reads, TCRdb called clonotypes with MiXCR, one entry per CDR3 protein. The sample consists of more than 450,000 distinct CDR3 sequences, around 19% of them appearing once. The CDR3 has 17 amino acids. The ends lost 1 base at V and 0 bases at J; junction bases unmatched: 3. CDR1 KGHSH and CDR2 LQKENI come from the germline V gene. The source of this sequence is a human donor who donated a stem cell graft to a child with acute lymphoblastic leukemia. The chain recombines TRBV18 with TRBJ2-2, with 9 nucleotides matching TRBD1. The specimen comprised PBMCs from the stem cell graft donor, sampled from the stem cell graft. The CDR3: CASSPRTGASNTGELFF. In DNA, the CDR3 is TGTGCCAGCTCACCACGGACAGGGGCATCGAACACCGGGGAGCTGTTTTTT.